This T cell receptor beta chain was observed in a study of beta chain features in type 1 diabetes. As for the study in general: Examination covered roughly 100,000,000 sorted cells spanning all samples. The study, taken as a whole, reports: Type 1 diabetes patients had TCRB CDR3s that were shorter (moderately but significantly so) in all four CD4+ subsets.

The CDR3 is 11 residues long. Trimming removed 6 bases from V and 15 bases from J, with 15 bases in between. Germline assignment: CDR1 SNHLY and CDR2 FYNNEI. As every portion of the isolated RNA was reverse transcribed, the sequencing read expressed TCRB transcripts. Produced via immunoSEQ multiplex PCR; TCRdb's table is partial and in-frame only. The sample yields under 250,000 clones, about 14% seen once. Donors underwent one heparinised blood draw, roughly 110 mL on average. Sorting produced populations that all topped 98% purity. In this sample, this clone turned up a few times. What it binds is not known.

Material: naive CD4+ T cells from blood. This TCR came from a man aged 25-40 years with type 1 diabetes. The rearrangement links TRBV2 to TRBJ2-1, with a possible D match to TRBD1 (5 bases). The CDR3 region is CASSSQAEPFF. The CDR3 DNA follows: TGTGCCAGCAGCTCACAGGCGGAACCGTTCTTC.